A single sample is the source of the 4 T cell receptor beta chains below, sequenced in a study of response to subunit inactivated influenza vaccine. TCRdb itself ran the RT-PCR reads through MiXCR, one entry per CDR3 protein. The sample carries some 180,000 distinct CDR3 sequences, about 9.3% recorded once. The sample consisted of non-naive T cells sorted from PBMCs, taken on the day of vaccination. The receptors stem from a man aged 50 or older who received an inactivated influenza vaccine.

In its sample, this clonotype was seen many times. The V and J genes are TRBV7-8 and TRBJ2-7; D could derive from TRBD1 or TRBD2 (5 bases each). The CDR3 runs 17 residues. Germline assignment: CDR1 SGHVS and CDR2 FQNEAQ. Between the trimmed V and J ends, which lost 1 base and 4 bases, there was a span of 20 bases. DNA for the CDR3: TGTGCCAGCAGCTTAGAGAACTTTGGGACGGACCTTTACGAGCAGTACTTC. The encoded protein is CASSLENFGTDLYEQYF.

The chain combines TRBV20-1 with TRBJ2-7; 7 bases match TRBD1. CDR3 length equals 14 residues. Germline-derived CDR1 and CDR2 are DFQATT and SNEGSKA (reference sequence). The ends lost 6 bases at V and 2 bases at J; junction bases unmatched: 10. This CDR3 reads CSAIPTGQAYEQYF. Here the CDR3 DNA reads TGCAGTGCCATACCGACCGGACAGGCCTACGAGCAGTACTTC.

This clonotype was seen repeatedly, ten times or more. V gene TRBV10-3 combines with J gene TRBJ2-7, with 8 bases matching TRBD2. The germline gives CDR1 ENHRY, CDR2 SYGVKD. The V gene end was trimmed by 2 bases and the J gene end by 4 bases; junction bases not matched to a gene: 7. There are 15 residues in the CDR3. This CDR3 reads CAISEIKRGRYEQYF. In DNA form, the CDR3 reads TGTGCCATCAGTGAGATAAAGCGGGGGAGATACGAGCAGTACTTC.

This clonotype showed up just once. A much larger clone lies a single base off, so this may be a read error. The V call is TRBV12-3 or TRBV12-4, the J call TRBJ2-5; D is tentatively TRBD1 or TRBD2 (5 bases each). Deletions cut 6 bases from V and 3 bases from J, with 17 bases between. The CDR3 spans 15 residues. The CDR3 nucleotides read TGTGCCAGCAGCTTTATCCGGGACGGTAAAGAGACCCAGTACTTC. Its protein product is CASSFIRDGKETQYF.